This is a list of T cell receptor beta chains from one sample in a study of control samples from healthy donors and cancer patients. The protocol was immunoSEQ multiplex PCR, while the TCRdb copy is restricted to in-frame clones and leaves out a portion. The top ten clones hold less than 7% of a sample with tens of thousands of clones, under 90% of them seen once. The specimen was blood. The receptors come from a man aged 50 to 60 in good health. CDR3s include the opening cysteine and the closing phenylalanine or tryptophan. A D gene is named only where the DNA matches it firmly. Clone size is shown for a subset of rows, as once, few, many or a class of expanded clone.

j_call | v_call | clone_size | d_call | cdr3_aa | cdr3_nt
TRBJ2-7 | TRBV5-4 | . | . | CASSLRGYSYEQYF | TGTGCCAGCAGTCTGCGGGGATACTCCTACGAGCAGTACTTC
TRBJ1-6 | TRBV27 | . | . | CASSFQTRGAGNSPLHF | TGTGCCAGCAGTTTCCAAACGAGGGGGGCGGGGAATTCACCCCTCCACTTT
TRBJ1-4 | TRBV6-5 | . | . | CASSRGTNEKLFF | TGTGCCAGCAGTCGGGGTACTAATGAAAAACTGTTTTTT
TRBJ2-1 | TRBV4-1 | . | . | CASSQLTGYNEQFF | TGCGCCAGCAGCCAACTTACTGGATACAATGAGCAGTTCTTC
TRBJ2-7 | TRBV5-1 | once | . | CASSLARPIFRVLEQYF | TGCGCCAGCAGCTTGGCAAGGCCTATATTTCGGGTATTGGAGCAGTACTTC
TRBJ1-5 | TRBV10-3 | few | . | CAISENSYQPQHF | TGTGCCATCAGTGAGAATTCGTATCAGCCCCAGCATTTT
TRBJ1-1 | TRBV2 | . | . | CASSEFAEAFF | TGTGCCAGCAGTGAGTTTGCTGAAGCTTTCTTT
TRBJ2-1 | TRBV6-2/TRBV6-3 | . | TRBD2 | CASGLAGNNEQFF | TGTGCCAGCGGCCTAGCGGGGAACAATGAGCAGTTCTTC
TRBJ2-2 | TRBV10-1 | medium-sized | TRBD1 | CASSGSRDRNTGELFF | TGCGCCAGCAGCGGCTCCCGGGACAGAAACACCGGGGAGCTGTTTTTT
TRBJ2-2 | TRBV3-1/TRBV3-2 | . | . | CASSQVRAGTGELFF | TGTGCCAGCAGCCAAGTGCGGGCTGGCACCGGGGAGCTGTTTTTT
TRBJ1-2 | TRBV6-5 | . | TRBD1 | CASTTTLTGYYGYTF | TGTGCCAGCACCACGACACTGACAGGGTACTATGGCTACACCTTC
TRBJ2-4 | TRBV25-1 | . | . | CASRAPYMGAKNIQYF | TGTGCCAGCAGAGCTCCTTACATGGGAGCCAAAAACATTCAGTACTTC
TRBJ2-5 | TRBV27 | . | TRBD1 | CASSLRDSNLQETQYF | TGTGCCAGCAGCTTACGGGACAGTAATCTCCAAGAGACCCAGTACTTC
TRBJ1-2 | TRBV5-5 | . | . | CASSLGGQRAYYGYTF | TGTGCCAGCAGCTTGGGGGGGCAGAGGGCCTACTATGGCTACACCTTC
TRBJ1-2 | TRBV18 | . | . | CASSPLADNYGYTF | TGTGCCAGCTCACCCCTGGCAGATAACTATGGCTACACCTTC
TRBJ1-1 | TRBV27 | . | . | CASSLSRNTEAFF | TGTGCCAGCAGTTTAAGCCGAAACACTGAAGCTTTCTTT
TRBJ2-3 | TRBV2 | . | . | CASRQLVSTDTQYF | TGTGCCAGCAGACAACTAGTGAGCACAGATACGCAGTATTTT
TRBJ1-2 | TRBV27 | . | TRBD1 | CASSPSRGRVYGYTF | TGTGCCAGCAGTCCATCGAGGGGGCGGGTCTATGGCTACACCTTC
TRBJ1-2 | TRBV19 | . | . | CASSIPGLSYGYTF | TGTGCCAGTTCAATCCCGGGGTTGAGCTATGGCTACACCTTC
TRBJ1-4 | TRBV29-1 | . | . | CSVELPSGKLFF | TGCAGCGTTGAGCTACCGAGTGGAAAACTGTTTTTT
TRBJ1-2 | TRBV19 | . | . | CASSVTANYGYTF | TGTGCCAGTAGTGTGACGGCTAACTATGGCTACACCTTC
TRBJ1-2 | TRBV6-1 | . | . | CASSEMDTSYTF | TGTGCCAGCAGTGAAATGGACACTAGCTACACCTTC
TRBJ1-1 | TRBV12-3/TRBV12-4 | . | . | CASSLGGTDQAFF | TGTGCCAGCAGTTTAGGAGGGACCGACCAAGCTTTCTTT
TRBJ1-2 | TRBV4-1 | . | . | CASSQGQSNYGYTF | TGCGCCAGCAGCCAAGGACAGTCTAACTATGGCTACACCTTC
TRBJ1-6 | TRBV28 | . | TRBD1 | CASSLPPGQGEPGSPLHF | TGTGCCAGCAGCCTACCCCCGGGACAGGGGGAACCAGGATCACCCCTCCACTTT
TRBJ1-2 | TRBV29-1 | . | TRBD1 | CSVSTGVDYGYTF | TGCAGCGTTTCGACAGGGGTAGACTATGGCTACACCTTC
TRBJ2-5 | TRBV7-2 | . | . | CASSLGGRGAETQYF | TGTGCCAGCAGCTTAGGGGGACGGGGGGCCGAGACCCAGTACTTC
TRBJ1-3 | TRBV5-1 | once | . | CASSYVDSGNTIYF | TGCGCCAGCAGTTACGTGGACTCTGGAAACACCATATATTTT
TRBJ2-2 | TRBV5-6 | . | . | CASSLDYTGELFF | TGTGCCAGCAGCTTGGATTACACCGGGGAGCTGTTTTTT
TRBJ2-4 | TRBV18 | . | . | CASSPYGAVRGDIQYF | TGTGCCAGCTCACCGTACGGAGCGGTTCGGGGAGACATTCAGTACTTC
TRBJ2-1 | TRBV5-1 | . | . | CASSLEGMYYNEQFF | TGCGCCAGCAGCTTGGAGGGAATGTACTACAATGAGCAGTTCTTC
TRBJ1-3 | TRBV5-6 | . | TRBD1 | CASRRQGSGNTIYF | TGTGCCAGCAGGAGACAGGGGTCTGGAAACACCATATATTTT
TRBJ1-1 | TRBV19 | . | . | CASRGHGTEAFF | TGTGCCAGTAGGGGACATGGCACTGAAGCTTTCTTT
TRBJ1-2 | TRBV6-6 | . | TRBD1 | CASSSAGTGNYGYTF | TGTGCCAGCAGTTCGGCCGGGACAGGGAACTATGGCTACACCTTC
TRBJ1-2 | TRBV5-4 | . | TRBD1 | CASSFDRGIGYTF | TGTGCCAGCAGCTTCGACAGGGGTATTGGCTACACCTTC
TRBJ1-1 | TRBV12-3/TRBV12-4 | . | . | CASSFLGPGKAFF | TGTGCCAGCAGTTTCCTGGGTCCAGGTAAAGCTTTCTTT
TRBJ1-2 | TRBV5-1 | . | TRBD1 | CASSRDTGGHYGYTF | TGCGCCAGCAGCCGAGATACAGGGGGCCACTATGGCTACACCTTC
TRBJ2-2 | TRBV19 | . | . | CASSAGLGGELFF | TGTGCCAGTAGTGCCGGCCTCGGCGGGGAGCTGTTTTTT
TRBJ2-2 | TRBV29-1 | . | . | CSVCSDTGELFF | TGCAGCGTTTGCTCGGACACCGGGGAGCTGTTTTTT
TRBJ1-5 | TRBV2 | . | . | CASSEEGRSEHF | TGTGCCAGCAGTGAAGAGGGCCGATCGGAGCATTTT
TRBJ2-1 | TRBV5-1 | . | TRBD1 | CASSRQGQGTFGHNEQFF | TGCGCCAGCAGCCGACAGGGGCAGGGTACGTTTGGGCACAATGAGCAGTTCTTC
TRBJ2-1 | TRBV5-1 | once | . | CASNRGSSYNEQFF | TGCGCCAGCAATAGGGGGAGCTCCTACAATGAGCAGTTCTTC
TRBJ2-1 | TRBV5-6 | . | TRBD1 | CASSWDSGYNEQFF | TGTGCCAGCAGCTGGGACAGTGGCTACAATGAGCAGTTCTTC
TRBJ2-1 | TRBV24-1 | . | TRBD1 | CATSDLRGSSYNEQFF | TGTGCCACCAGTGATCTCAGGGGGAGCTCCTACAATGAGCAGTTCTTC
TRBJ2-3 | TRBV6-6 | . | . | CASSYSGGGTDTQYF | TGTGCCAGCAGTTACTCAGGGGGGGGGACAGATACGCAGTATTTT
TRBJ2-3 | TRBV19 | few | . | CASSTGTARTDTQYF | TGTGCCAGTAGTACCGGGACCGCCCGCACAGATACGCAGTATTTT
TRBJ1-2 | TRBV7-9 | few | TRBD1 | CASSRGDRGFYGYTF | TGTGCCAGCAGCCGGGGAGACAGGGGGTTCTATGGCTACACCTTC
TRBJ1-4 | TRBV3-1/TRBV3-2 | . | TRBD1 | CASSSDRGEKLFF | TGTGCCAGCAGCTCCGACAGGGGGGAAAAACTGTTTTTT
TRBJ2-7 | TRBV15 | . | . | CATSRGGTAYEQYF | TGTGCCACCAGCAGAGGCGGCACAGCCTACGAGCAGTACTTC
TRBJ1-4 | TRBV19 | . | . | CASSIQGTTNEKLFF | TGTGCCAGTAGTATTCAGGGGACAACTAATGAAAAACTGTTTTTT
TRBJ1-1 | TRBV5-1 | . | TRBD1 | CASSWTGTGLTEAFF | TGCGCCAGCAGCTGGACCGGGACAGGTCTAACTGAAGCTTTCTTT
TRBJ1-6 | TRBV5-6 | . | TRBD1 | CASSLWTGRSPLHF | TGTGCCAGCAGCCTCTGGACAGGCCGTTCACCCCTCCACTTT
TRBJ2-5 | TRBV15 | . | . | CATSRQGGSETQYF | TGTGCCACCAGCAGACAGGGAGGCTCGGAGACCCAGTACTTC
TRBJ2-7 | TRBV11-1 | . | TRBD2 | CASSFSGVSSYEQYF | TGTGCCAGCAGCTTCAGCGGGGTGAGCTCCTACGAGCAGTACTTC